This is a list of T cell receptor beta chains from one sample in a study of stem cell transplantation in POMP-related autoinflammatory disease. The method was immunoSEQ multiplex PCR; TCRdb's version includes in-frame clones alone and lacks a portion of them. This table has over 60,000 clones, roughly 93% appearing once. The specimen was CD4+ T cells from PBMCs, collected after stem cell transplantation. The receptors shown here come from a human patient with POMP-related autoinflammation and immune dysregulation (PRAID). A subset of T cells may come from the graft donor. Each CDR3 is given with its conserved first and last residue. The D gene is left open where the match is weak. Expanded clones get a size class; other rows say once, few or many, or leave the size out.

-	-	TRBJ1-1	TRBV7-3	CASSRGGDGAEAFF	TGTGCCAGCAGCCGGGGAGGTGATGGGGCTGAAGCTTTCTTT
-	-	TRBJ2-7	TRBV5-1	CASSLGGTHYEQYF	TGCGCCAGCAGTTTGGGGGGAACTCACTACGAGCAGTACTTC
-	TRBD1	TRBJ2-3	TRBV5-1	CASSLARGQGATDTQYF	TGCGCCAGCAGCTTGGCCCGAGGACAGGGGGCAACAGATACGCAGTATTTT
-	-	TRBJ2-5	TRBV2	CASSELTPRETQYF	TGTGCCAGCAGTGAATTGACTCCCCGGGAGACCCAGTACTTC
-	-	TRBJ1-1	TRBV5-4	CASSFDLRSIEAFF	TGTGCCAGCAGCTTTGACCTGCGATCCATTGAAGCTTTCTTT
-	TRBD2	TRBJ2-3	TRBV27	CASSFSSGGRGTQYF	TGTGCCAGCAGTTTTAGTAGCGGGGGAAGGGGGACGCAGTATTTT
-	TRBD2	TRBJ2-5	TRBV18	CASSPRTSGETQYF	TGTGCCAGCTCACCCCGGACTAGCGGAGAGACCCAGTACTTC
once	-	TRBJ1-2	TRBV18	CASSSLTPNYGYTF	TGTGCCAGCTCATCGCTGACGCCTAACTATGGCTACACCTTC
-	-	TRBJ2-2	TRBV6-2/TRBV6-3	CASSRQALNTGELFF	TGTGCCAGCAGTCGACAGGCTCTGAACACCGGGGAGCTGTTTTTT
-	-	TRBJ2-5	TRBV10-2	CASSDSQLQETQYF	TGCGCCAGCAGTGATTCACAGTTGCAAGAGACCCAGTACTTC
-	-	TRBJ2-7	TRBV6-6	CASRNSDANEQYF	TGTGCCAGCAGAAATAGCGATGCCAACGAGCAGTACTTC
-	-	TRBJ2-7	TRBV7-2	CASSGGLEQYF	TGTGCCAGCAGCGGAGGTTTGGAGCAGTACTTC
-	-	TRBJ2-7	TRBV5-4	CASSLDQGASYEQYF	TGTGCCAGCAGCTTGGATCAGGGAGCAAGCTACGAGCAGTACTTC
-	TRBD2	TRBJ2-3	TRBV7-3	CASSLLAGVGTDTQYF	TGTGCCAGCAGCCTACTAGCGGGAGTCGGTACAGATACGCAGTATTTT
-	TRBD1	TRBJ2-1	TRBV27	CASRRPGTGNNEQFF	TGTGCCAGCAGGCGGCCCGGGACAGGGAACAATGAGCAGTTCTTC
-	-	TRBJ2-1	TRBV18	CASSLGLGGGAYNEQFF	TGTGCCAGCTCACTTGGGCTGGGAGGAGGGGCCTACAATGAGCAGTTCTTC
-	TRBD1	TRBJ1-4	TRBV7-9	CASGDRAEKLFF	TGTGCCAGCGGGGACAGAGCTGAAAAACTGTTTTTT
-	-	TRBJ2-1	TRBV7-9	CASSFIGRSEQFF	TGTGCCAGCAGCTTCATAGGTCGCAGTGAGCAGTTCTTC
-	-	TRBJ2-1	TRBV6-5	CASSYSGGLNNEQFF	TGTGCCAGCAGTTACTCAGGGGGACTTAACAATGAGCAGTTCTTC
-	-	TRBJ1-1	TRBV6-5	CASSPRRGTNTEAFF	TGTGCCAGCAGTCCCAGGAGGGGGACGAACACTGAAGCTTTCTTT
once	TRBD1	TRBJ1-3	TRBV7-6	CASSSTEGQSGNTIYF	TGTGCCAGCAGCTCGACCGAGGGACAGTCTGGAAACACCATATATTTT
-	TRBD1	TRBJ2-5	TRBV3-1/TRBV3-2	CASSQGTGPSGTQYF	TGTGCCAGCAGCCAAGGGACAGGGCCATCAGGTACCCAGTACTTC
-	-	TRBJ1-2	TRBV7-9	CASTPSRGHDGYTF	TGTGCCAGCACCCCGTCCCGGGGGCATGACGGCTACACCTTC
-	TRBD1	TRBJ2-5	TRBV18	CASSPPQGARETQYF	TGTGCCAGCTCACCACCGCAGGGGGCGCGTGAGACCCAGTACTTC
-	-	TRBJ1-3	TRBV28	CASSFERRRFSGNTIYF	TGTGCCAGCAGTTTTGAGAGGAGACGATTCTCTGGAAACACCATATATTTT
-	-	TRBJ2-1	TRBV6-5	CASSSRSNEQFF	TGTGCCAGCAGCTCTCGGAGCAATGAGCAGTTCTTC
-	-	TRBJ1-2	TRBV18	CASSLQRIINYGYTF	TGTGCCAGCTCCCTACAAAGGATAATTAACTATGGCTACACCTTC
-	TRBD1	TRBJ2-3	TRBV24-1	CATRSRGREDTQYF	TGTGCCACCAGATCCAGGGGGCGTGAAGATACGCAGTATTTT
-	TRBD2	TRBJ2-7	TRBV5-1	CASRREGYEQYF	TGCGCCAGCAGGCGGGAGGGCTACGAGCAGTACTTC
-	TRBD1	TRBJ1-2	TRBV18	CASSLAQGAGYGYTF	TGTGCCAGCTCACTTGCCCAGGGGGCGGGCTATGGCTACACCTTC
-	-	TRBJ2-3	TRBV27	CASSLVADASTDTQYF	TGTGCCAGCAGTCTCGTAGCGGACGCTAGCACAGATACGCAGTATTTT
-	-	TRBJ2-3	TRBV6-5	CASRPQQGSTDTQYF	TGTGCCAGCAGACCTCAACAGGGAAGCACAGATACGCAGTATTTT
-	TRBD1	TRBJ2-5	TRBV18	CASSPAGGSETQYF	TGTGCCAGCTCACCGGCAGGGGGCAGTGAGACCCAGTACTTC
-	TRBD1	TRBJ2-2	TRBV7-9	CASSPGTGFFPGELFF	TGTGCCAGCAGCCCGGGGACAGGGTTCTTCCCCGGGGAGCTGTTTTTT
-	-	TRBJ2-1	TRBV24-1	CATSEGTSGQFF	TGTGCCACCAGTGAAGGGACCTCTGGACAGTTCTTC
few	-	TRBJ1-2	TRBV11-2	CASSSIQGWNYGYTF	TGTGCCAGCAGCTCAATACAGGGATGGAACTATGGCTACACCTTC
-	-	TRBJ2-1	TRBV7-3	CASSSTGQGGNEQFF	TGTGCCAGCAGCTCTACCGGGCAGGGCGGGAATGAGCAGTTCTTC
-	TRBD1	TRBJ1-1	TRBV19	CASSLTGISNTEAFF	TGTGCCAGTAGTCTGACAGGGATTTCGAACACTGAAGCTTTCTTT
-	-	TRBJ2-1	TRBV29-1	CSVVGDLLGTEQFF	TGCAGCGTTGTAGGAGATCTACTCGGTACTGAGCAGTTCTTC
-	-	TRBJ2-1	TRBV28	CASSHEVGWNEQFF	TGTGCCAGCAGTCATGAGGTTGGGTGGAATGAGCAGTTCTTC
-	-	TRBJ1-4	TRBV5-1	CASSLVGATNEKLFF	TGCGCCAGCAGCTTGGTGGGAGCAACTAATGAAAAACTGTTTTTT
-	TRBD1	TRBJ2-1	TRBV11-2	CASSLVGQGPGNEQFF	TGTGCCAGCAGCTTAGTGGGACAGGGACCGGGTAATGAGCAGTTCTTC
-	-	TRBJ2-1	TRBV28	CASSPLSSYNEQFF	TGTGCCAGCAGCCCTTTGAGCTCCTACAATGAGCAGTTCTTC
-	TRBD1	TRBJ1-2	TRBV19	CASSPLGQGYYGYTF	TGTGCCAGTAGTCCCCTGGGACAGGGTTACTATGGCTACACCTTC
-	-	TRBJ2-5	TRBV23-1	CASTRGEETQYF	TGCGCCAGCACCAGGGGTGAAGAGACCCAGTACTTC
-	-	TRBJ2-5	TRBV18	CASSPLSELQETQYF	TGTGCCAGCTCACCACTGTCGGAACTCCAAGAGACCCAGTACTTC
-	TRBD1	TRBJ2-3	TRBV10-2	CASGPGTGVGTDTQYF	TGCGCCAGCGGCCCCGGGACAGGGGTAGGAACAGATACGCAGTATTTT
-	-	TRBJ1-5	TRBV2	CASSEARANQPQHF	TGTGCCAGCAGTGAAGCACGGGCCAATCAGCCCCAGCATTTT
-	-	TRBJ2-1	TRBV21-1	CASSKEAGQGFDEQFF	TGTGCCAGCAGCAAAGAGGCGGGACAGGGGTTCGATGAGCAGTTCTTC
-	-	TRBJ2-1	TRBV2	CASSDSTGRYNEQFF	TGTGCCAGCAGTGATAGTACAGGGCGCTACAATGAGCAGTTCTTC
-	-	TRBJ1-4	TRBV28	CASSFARRGWEKLFF	TGTGCCAGCAGTTTCGCCAGACGGGGTTGGGAAAAACTGTTTTTT
-	-	TRBJ2-2	TRBV6-5	CASRLTHTGELFF	TGTGCCAGCAGGTTGACACACACCGGGGAGCTGTTTTTT
-	TRBD2	TRBJ2-3	TRBV19	CASSPGGSTDTQYF	TGTGCCAGTAGTCCGGGAGGAAGCACAGATACGCAGTATTTT
-	-	TRBJ1-5	TRBV7-8	CASSPRRLGVGNQPQHF	TGTGCCAGCAGCCCCCGGCGTCTGGGAGTCGGCAATCAGCCCCAGCATTTT
-	-	TRBJ2-5	TRBV3-1/TRBV3-2	CASSQGTRGQYF	TGTGCCAGCAGCCAAGGGACACGGGGCCAGTACTTC
once	-	TRBJ1-1	TRBV5-1	CASSLDMLNTEAFF	TGCGCCAGCAGCCTGGACATGCTGAACACTGAAGCTTTCTTT
-	-	TRBJ1-2	TRBV7-9	CASSLTRTSVYGYTF	TGTGCCAGCAGCTTAACCCGGACATCTGTCTATGGCTACACCTTC
-	TRBD1	TRBJ1-3	TRBV10-3	CAISMDRVHSGNTIYF	TGTGCCATTTCCATGGACAGGGTTCACTCTGGAAACACCATATATTTT
-	-	TRBJ1-1	TRBV6-5	CATRYRENTEAFF	TGTGCCACTCGCTACAGGGAGAACACTGAAGCTTTCTTT